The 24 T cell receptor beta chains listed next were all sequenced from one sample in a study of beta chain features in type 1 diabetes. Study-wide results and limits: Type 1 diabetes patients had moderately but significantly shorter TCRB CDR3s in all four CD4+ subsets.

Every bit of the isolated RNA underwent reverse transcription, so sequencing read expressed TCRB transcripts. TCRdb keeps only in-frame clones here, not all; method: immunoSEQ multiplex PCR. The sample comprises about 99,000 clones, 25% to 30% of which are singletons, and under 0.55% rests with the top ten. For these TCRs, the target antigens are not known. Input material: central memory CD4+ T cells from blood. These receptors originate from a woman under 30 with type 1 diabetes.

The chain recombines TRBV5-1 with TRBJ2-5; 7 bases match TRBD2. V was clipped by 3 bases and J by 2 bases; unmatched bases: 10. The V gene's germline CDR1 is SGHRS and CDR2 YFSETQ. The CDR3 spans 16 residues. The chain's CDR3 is CASSWSPGLPQETQYF. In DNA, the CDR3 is TGCGCCAGCAGCTGGAGTCCGGGACTACCGCAAGAGACCCAGTACTTC.

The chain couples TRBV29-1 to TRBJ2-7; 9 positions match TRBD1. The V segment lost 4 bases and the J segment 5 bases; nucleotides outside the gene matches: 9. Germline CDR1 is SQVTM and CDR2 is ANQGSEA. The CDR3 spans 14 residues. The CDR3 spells CSVVAHRGRDEQYF. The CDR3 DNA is TGCAGCGTTGTGGCTCACAGGGGGCGCGACGAGCAGTACTTC.

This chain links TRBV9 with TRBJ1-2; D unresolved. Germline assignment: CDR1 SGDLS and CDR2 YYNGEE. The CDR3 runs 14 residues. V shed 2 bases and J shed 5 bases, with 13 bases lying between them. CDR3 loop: CASSVVERTYGYTF. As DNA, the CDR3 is TGTGCCAGCAGCGTGGTTGAGCGTACGTATGGCTACACCTTC. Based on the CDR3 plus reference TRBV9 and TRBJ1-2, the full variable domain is DSGVTQTPKHLITATGQRVTLRCSPRSGDLSVYWYQQSLDQGLQFLIQYYNGEERAKGNILERFSAQQFPDLHSELNLSSLELGDSALYFCASSVVERTYGYTFGSGTRLTVV.

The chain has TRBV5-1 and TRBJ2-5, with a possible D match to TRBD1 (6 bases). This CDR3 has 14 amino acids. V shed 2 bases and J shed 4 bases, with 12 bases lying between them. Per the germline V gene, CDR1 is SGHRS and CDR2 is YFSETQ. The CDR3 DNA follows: TGCGCCAGCAGCTTCGGGTCAGGGGTAGAGACCCAGTACTTC. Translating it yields CASSFGSGVETQYF.

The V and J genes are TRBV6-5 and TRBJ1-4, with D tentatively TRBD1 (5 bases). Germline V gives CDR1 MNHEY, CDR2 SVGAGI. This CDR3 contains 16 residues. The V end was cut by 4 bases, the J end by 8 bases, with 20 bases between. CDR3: CASSSRGTTEGEKLFF. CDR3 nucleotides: TGTGCCAGCAGTTCCCGGGGCACTACGGAGGGCGAAAAACTGTTTTTT.

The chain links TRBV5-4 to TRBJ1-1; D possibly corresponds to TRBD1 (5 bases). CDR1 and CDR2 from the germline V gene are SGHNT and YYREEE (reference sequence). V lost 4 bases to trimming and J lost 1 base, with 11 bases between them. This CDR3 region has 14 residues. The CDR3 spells CASSTTTANTEAFF. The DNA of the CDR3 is TGTGCCAGCAGCACAACGACAGCGAACACTGAAGCTTTCTTT. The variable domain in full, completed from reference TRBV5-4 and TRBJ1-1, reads ETGVTQSPTHLIKTRGQQVTLRCSSQSGHNTVSWYQQALGQGPQFIFQYYREEENGRGNFPPRFSGLQFPNYSSELNVNALELDDSALYLCASSTTTANTEAFFGQGTRLTVV.

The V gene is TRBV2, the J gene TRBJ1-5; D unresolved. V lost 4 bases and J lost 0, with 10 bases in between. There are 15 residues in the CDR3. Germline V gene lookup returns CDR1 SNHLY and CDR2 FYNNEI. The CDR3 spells CASSARRNSNQPQHF. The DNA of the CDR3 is TGTGCCAGCAGTGCGCGGCGGAATAGCAATCAGCCCCAGCATTTT.

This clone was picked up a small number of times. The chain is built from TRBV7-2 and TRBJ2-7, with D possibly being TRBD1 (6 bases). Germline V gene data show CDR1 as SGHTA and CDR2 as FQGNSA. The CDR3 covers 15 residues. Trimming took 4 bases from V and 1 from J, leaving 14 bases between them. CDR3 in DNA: TGTGCCAGCAGCTCCTCCAGGGGTGAGTCCTACGAGCAGTACTTC. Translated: CASSSSRGESYEQYF.

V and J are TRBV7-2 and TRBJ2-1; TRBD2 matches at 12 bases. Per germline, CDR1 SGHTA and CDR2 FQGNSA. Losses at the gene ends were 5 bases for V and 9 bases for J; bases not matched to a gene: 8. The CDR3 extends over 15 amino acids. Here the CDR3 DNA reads TGTGCCAGCAGCCCGCTAGCGGGAGGGCCTGCTGAGCAGTTCTTC. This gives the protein CASSPLAGGPAEQFF. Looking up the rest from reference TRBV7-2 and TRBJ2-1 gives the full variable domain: GAGVSQSPSNKVTEKGKDVELRCDPISGHTALYWYRQSLGQGLEFLIYFQGNSAPDKSGLPSDRFSAERTGGSVSTLTIQRTQQEDSAVYLCASSPLAGGPAEQFFGPGTRLTVL.

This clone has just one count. CDR3 DNA sequence: TGTGCCAGCAGTCTCCCAACAGGCAGCTCTGGGGCCAACGTCCTGACTTTC. This translates into CASSLPTGSSGANVLTF. V gene TRBV25-1 combines with J gene TRBJ2-6; D is perhaps TRBD1 (5 bases). CDR1 is MGHDK and CDR2 is SYGVNS in the germline V gene. With 5 bases removed from V and 0 bases from J, the gap between germline ends came to 14 bases. The CDR3 is 17 amino acids.

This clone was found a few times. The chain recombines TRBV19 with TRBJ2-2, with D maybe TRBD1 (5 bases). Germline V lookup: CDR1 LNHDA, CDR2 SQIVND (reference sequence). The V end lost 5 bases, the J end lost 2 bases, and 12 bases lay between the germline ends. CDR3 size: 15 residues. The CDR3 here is CASSGRTTNTGELFF. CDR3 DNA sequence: TGTGCCAGTAGTGGCAGGACAACAAACACCGGGGAGCTGTTTTTT.

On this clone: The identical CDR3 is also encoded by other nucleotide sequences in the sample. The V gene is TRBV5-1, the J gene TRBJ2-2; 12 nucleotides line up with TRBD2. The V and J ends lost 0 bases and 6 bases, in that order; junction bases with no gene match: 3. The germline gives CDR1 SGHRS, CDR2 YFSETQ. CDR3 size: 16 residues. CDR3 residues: CASSLGLAGVSGELFF. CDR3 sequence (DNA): TGCGCCAGCAGCTTGGGACTAGCGGGAGTGTCCGGGGAGCTGTTTTTT.

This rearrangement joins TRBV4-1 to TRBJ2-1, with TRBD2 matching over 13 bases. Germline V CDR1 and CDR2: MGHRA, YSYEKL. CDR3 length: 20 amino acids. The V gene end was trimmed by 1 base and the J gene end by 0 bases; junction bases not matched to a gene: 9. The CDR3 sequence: CASSQVGLAGAKSSYNEQFF. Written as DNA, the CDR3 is TGCGCCAGCAGCCAAGTCGGACTAGCGGGAGCGAAGAGCTCCTACAATGAGCAGTTCTTC.

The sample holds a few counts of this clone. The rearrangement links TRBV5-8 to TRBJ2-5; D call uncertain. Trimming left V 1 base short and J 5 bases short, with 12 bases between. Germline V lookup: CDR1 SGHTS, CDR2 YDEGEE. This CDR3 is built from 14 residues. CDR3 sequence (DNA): TGTGCCAGCAGCTTGACTACCTTTCCGGAGACCCAGTACTTC. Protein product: CASSLTTFPETQYF.

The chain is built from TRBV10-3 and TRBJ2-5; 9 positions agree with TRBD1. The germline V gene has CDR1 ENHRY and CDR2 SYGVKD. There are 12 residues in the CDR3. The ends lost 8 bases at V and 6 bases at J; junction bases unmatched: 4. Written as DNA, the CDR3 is TGTGCCATCTCGGACAGGGGAAAGACCCAGTACTTC. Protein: CAISDRGKTQYF.

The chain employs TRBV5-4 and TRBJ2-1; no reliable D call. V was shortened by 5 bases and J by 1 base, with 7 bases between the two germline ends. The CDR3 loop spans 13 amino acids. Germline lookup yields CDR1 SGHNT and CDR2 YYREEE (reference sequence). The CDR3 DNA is TGTGCCAGCAGAAAGACTTCCTACAATGAGCAGTTCTTC. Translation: CASRKTSYNEQFF. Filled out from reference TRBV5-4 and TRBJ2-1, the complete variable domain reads ETGVTQSPTHLIKTRGQQVTLRCSSQSGHNTVSWYQQALGQGPQFIFQYYREEENGRGNFPPRFSGLQFPNYSSELNVNALELDDSALYLCASRKTSYNEQFFGPGTRLTVL.

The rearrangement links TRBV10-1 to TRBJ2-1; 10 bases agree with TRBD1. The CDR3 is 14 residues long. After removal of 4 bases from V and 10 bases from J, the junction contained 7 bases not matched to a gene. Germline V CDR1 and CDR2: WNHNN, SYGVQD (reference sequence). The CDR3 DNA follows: TGCGCCAGCAGTGCGTGGACAGGGGGGAGGGAGCAGTTCTTC. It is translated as CASSAWTGGREQFF.

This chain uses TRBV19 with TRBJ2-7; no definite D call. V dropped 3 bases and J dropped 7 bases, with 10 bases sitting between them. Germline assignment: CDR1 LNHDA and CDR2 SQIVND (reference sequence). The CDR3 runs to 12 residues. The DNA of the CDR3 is TGTGCCAGTAGTATGGTATTACAGGAGCAGTACTTC. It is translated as CASSMVLQEQYF.

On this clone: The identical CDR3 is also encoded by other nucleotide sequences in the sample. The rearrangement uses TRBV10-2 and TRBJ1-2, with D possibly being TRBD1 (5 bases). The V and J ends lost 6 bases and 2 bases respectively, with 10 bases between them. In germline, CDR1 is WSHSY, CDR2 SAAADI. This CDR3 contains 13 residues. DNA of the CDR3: TGCGCCAGCAGCGACAAGGGGAACTATGGCTACACCTTC. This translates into CASSDKGNYGYTF.

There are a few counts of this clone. CDR3 residues: CAISAGLAGTDTQYF. CDR3 nucleotide sequence: TGTGCCATCAGTGCGGGACTAGCGGGCACAGATACGCAGTATTTT. This chain links TRBV10-3 with TRBJ2-3; 11 nucleotides line up with TRBD2. There are 15 residues in the CDR3. CDR1 is ENHRY, CDR2 SYGVKD, per germline. V was clipped by 4 bases and J by 1 base; unmatched bases: 1.

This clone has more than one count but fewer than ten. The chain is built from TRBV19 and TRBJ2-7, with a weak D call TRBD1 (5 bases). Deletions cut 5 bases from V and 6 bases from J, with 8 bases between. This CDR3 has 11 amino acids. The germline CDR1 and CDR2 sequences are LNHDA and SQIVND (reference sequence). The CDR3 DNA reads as TGTGCCAGTAGTGGACAAGGCGAGCAGTACGTC. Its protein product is CASSGQGEQYV.

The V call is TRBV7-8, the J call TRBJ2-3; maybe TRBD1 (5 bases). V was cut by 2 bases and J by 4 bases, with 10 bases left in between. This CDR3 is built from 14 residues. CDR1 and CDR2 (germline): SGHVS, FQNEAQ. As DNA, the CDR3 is TGTGCCAGCAGCTTACAGGGCTGGGCAGATACGCAGTATTTT. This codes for CASSLQGWADTQYF.

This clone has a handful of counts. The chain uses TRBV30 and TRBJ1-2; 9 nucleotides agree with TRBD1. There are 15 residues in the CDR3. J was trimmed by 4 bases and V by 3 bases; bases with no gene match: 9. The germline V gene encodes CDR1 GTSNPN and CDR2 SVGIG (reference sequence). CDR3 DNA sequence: TGTGCCTGGAGGGGGCCCACAGGGGGCTCCTATGGCTACACCTTC. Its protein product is CAWRGPTGGSYGYTF. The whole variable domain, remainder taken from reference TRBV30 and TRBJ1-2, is SQTIHQWPATLVQPVGSPLSLECTVEGTSNPNLYWYRQAAGRGLQLLFYSVGIGQISSEVPQNLSASRPQDRQFILSSKKLLLSDSGFYLCAWRGPTGGSYGYTFGSGTRLTVV.

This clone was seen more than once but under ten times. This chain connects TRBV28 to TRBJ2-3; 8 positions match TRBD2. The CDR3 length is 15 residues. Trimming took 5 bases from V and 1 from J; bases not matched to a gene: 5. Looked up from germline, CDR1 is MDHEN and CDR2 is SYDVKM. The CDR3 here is CASSGREGGTDTQYF. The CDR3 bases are TGTGCCAGCAGTGGTCGGGAGGGGGGCACAGATACGCAGTATTTT.